Presented here are 2 T cell receptor beta chains from one specimen sequenced in a study of T cell repertoires in cytomegalovirus infection. In TCRdb, the reads were re-called with MiXCR into one record per CDR3 protein. This sample has about 360,000 distinct CDR3 sequences, with approximately 18% found just once. The specimen was PBMCs. These receptor sequences come from a human donor in good health (CMV status not recorded). Some clones in this sample may be carry-over from other donors' samples.

The chain carries TRBV20-1 and TRBJ2-1; 10 bases are shared with TRBD2. V dropped 5 bases and J dropped 4; count of bases not matched to a gene: 8. Germline V lookup: CDR1 DFQATT, CDR2 SNEGSKA (reference sequence). This CDR3 is 15 amino acids long. CDR3 in DNA: TGCAGTGCTTACGGGACTAGCGAGCGGTACAATGAGCAGTTCTTC. It is translated as CSAYGTSERYNEQFF.

The chain combines TRBV2 with TRBJ2-1; 10 bases match TRBD1. J gave up 5 bases and V 7 bases, and 8 bases lay outside the gene matches. Germline V lookup: CDR1 SNHLY, CDR2 FYNNEI. The length of the CDR3 is 15 residues. This CDR3 is CASTKGQGVNNEQFF. CDR3 nucleotides: TGTGCCAGCACGAAAGGACAGGGGGTAAACAATGAGCAGTTCTTC.